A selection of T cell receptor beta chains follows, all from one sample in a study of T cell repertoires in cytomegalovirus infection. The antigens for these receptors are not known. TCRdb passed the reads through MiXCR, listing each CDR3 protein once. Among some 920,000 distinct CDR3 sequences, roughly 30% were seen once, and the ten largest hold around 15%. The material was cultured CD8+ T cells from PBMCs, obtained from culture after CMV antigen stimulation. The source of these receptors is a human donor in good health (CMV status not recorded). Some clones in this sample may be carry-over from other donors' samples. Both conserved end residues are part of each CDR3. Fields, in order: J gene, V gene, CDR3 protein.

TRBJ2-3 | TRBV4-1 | CASSQDLGVGDTQYF
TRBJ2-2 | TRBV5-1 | CASSFTGGPTGELFF
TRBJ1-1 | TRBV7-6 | CASSSQDGGLYTEAFF
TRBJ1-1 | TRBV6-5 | CASSYGATLTEAFF
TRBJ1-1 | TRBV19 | CASSIGTGVMNTEAFF
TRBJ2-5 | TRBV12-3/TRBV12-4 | CASSAGPETQYF
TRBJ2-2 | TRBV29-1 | CSAFRLDGELFF
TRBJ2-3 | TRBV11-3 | CASSLDQRQGGDTQYF
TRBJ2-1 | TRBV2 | CASSEKGRNEQFF
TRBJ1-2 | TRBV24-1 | CATSYPMVGPYGEGYTF
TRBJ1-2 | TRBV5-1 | CASRGGTTASYGYTF
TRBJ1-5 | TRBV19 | CASLDRESNQPQHF
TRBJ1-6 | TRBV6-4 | CASSEDSLEGPLHF
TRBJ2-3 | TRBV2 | CASGGAIADTQYF
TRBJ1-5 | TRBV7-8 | CASSLAGSFYSNQPQHF
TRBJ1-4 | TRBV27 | CASSLQSLGTGDEKLFF
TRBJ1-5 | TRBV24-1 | CATRPREGQPQHF
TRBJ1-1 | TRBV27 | CASSLNDRNTEAFF
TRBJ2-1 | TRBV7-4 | CASSESGLAGIEQFF
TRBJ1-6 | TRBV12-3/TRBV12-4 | CASSLIGTSPLHF
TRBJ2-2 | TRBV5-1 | CASSLVPAKNTGELFF
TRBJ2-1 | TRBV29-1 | CSVEEVGQGFIDEQFF
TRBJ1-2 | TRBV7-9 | CASSTQDVPLGNGYTF
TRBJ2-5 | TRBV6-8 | CASSGPGLAGQETQYF
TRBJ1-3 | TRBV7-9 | CASSLGFQVENTIYF
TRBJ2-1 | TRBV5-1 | CASTWGNEQFF
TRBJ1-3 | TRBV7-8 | CASSLWDNSGNTIYF
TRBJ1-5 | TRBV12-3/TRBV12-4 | CASSLAGGGSNQPQHF
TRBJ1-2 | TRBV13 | CASSSFRDRFSYGYTF
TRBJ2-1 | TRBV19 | CASGGPGDEQFF
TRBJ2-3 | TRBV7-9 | CASSPGTVTSTDTQYF
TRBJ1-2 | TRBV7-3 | CASSLMADYGYTF
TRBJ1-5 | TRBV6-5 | CASRLDRVGNQPQHF
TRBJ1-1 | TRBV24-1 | CATSEGGRTEAFF
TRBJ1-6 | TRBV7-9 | CASSFRGPDSPLHF
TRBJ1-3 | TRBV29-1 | CSVEDDENTIYF
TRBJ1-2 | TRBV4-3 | CASSQAEGSGNYGYTF
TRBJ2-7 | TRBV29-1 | CSVEGPAGAESYEQYF
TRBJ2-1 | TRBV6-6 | CASSYGPTSHSAISCEQFF
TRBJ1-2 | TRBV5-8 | CASTSGPEAGYGYTF
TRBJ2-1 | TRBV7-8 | CASSFTGRGNEQFF
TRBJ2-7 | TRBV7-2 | CASSLDSRDSSYEQYF
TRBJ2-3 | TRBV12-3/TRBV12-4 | CASTFEVSQTVGTDTQYF
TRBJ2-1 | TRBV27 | CASSPSSSGGQKPGNEQFF
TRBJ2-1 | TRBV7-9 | CASSLESGAYNEQFF
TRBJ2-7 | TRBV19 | CASSSTGASSYEQYF
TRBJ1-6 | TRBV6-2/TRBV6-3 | CASSSRESNSPLHF
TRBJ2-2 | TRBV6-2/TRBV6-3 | CASSYRDEVTGELFF
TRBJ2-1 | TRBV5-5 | CASSLVSRGSSYNEQFF
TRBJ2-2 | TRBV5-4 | CASRGGQGVTGELFF
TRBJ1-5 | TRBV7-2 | CASSLDPITQPQHF